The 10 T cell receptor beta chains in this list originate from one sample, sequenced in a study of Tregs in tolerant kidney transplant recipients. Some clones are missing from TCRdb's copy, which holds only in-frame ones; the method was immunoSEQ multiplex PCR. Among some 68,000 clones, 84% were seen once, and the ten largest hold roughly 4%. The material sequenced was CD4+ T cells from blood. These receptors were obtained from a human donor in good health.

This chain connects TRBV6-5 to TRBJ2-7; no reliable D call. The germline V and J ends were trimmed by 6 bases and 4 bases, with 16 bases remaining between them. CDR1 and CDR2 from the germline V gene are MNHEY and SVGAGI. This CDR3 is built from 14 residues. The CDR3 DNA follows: TGTGCCAGCAGCGAACCCGGTCTCAATTACGAGCAGTACTTC. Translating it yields CASSEPGLNYEQYF.

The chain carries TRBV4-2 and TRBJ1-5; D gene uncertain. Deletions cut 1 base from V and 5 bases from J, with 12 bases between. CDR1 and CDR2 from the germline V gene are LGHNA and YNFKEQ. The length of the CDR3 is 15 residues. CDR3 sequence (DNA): TGTGCCAGCAGCCAAGCTTACGGGCGCGATCAGCCCCAGCATTTT. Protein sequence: CASSQAYGRDQPQHF.

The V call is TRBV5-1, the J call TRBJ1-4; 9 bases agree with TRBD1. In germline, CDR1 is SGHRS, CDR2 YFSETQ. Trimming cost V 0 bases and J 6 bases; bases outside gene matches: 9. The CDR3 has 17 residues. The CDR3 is CASSLAPGGQGDEKLFF. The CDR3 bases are TGCGCCAGCAGCTTGGCCCCAGGGGGACAGGGAGATGAAAAACTGTTTTTT.

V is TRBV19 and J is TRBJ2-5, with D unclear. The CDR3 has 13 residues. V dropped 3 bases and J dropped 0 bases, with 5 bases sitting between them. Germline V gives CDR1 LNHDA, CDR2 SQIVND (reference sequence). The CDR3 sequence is CASSIEHQETQYF. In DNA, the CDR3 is TGTGCCAGTAGTATTGAACACCAAGAGACCCAGTACTTC.

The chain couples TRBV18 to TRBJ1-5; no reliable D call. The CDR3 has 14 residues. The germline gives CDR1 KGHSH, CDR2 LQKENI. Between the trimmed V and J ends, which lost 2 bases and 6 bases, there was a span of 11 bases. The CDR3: CASSPSSVVQPQHF. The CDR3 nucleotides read TGTGCCAGCTCACCATCGTCAGTGGTTCAGCCCCAGCATTTT.

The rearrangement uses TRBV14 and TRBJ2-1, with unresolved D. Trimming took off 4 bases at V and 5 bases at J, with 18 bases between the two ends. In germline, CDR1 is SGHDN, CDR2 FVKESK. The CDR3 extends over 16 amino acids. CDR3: CASSPLGSRVNNEQFF. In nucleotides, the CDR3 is TGTGCCAGCAGCCCATTAGGGTCTCGGGTCAACAATGAGCAGTTCTTC.

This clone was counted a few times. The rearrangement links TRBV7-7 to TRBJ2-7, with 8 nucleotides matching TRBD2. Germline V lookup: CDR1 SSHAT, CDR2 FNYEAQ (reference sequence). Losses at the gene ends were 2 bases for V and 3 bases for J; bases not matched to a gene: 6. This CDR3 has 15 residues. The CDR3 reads CASSLRTSFFYEQYF. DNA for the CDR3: TGTGCCAGCAGCTTACGGACTAGCTTTTTCTACGAGCAGTACTTC.

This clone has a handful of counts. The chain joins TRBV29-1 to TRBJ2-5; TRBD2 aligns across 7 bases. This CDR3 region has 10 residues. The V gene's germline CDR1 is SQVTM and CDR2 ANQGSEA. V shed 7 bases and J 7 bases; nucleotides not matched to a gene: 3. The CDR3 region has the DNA TGCAGCGCTGGGGGGGGGACCCAGTACTTC. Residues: CSAGGGTQYF.

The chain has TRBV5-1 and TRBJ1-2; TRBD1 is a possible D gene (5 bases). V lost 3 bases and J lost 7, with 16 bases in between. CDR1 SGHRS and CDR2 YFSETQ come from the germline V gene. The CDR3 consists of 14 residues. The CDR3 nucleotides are TGCGCCAGCAGCTCGGGAGGTGGGGCGAGTGGCTACACCTTC. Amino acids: CASSSGGGASGYTF.

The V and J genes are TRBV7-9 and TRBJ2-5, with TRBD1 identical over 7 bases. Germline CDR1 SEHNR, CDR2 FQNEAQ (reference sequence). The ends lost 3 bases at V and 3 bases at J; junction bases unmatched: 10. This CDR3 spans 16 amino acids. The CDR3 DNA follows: TGTGCCAGCAGCTTCGACAGGGTGTTGGAGAAAGAGACCCAGTACTTC. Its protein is CASSFDRVLEKETQYF.